These 31 T cell receptor beta chains came from one sample sequenced in a study of response to subunit inactivated influenza vaccine. MiXCR, run by TCRdb on the RT-PCR reads, gives a single entry per CDR3 protein. This table holds approximately 530,000 distinct CDR3 sequences, 6% to 9% found once. Sequenced here: PBMCs from blood, sampled roughly 24 months after vaccination. The receptors stem from a man between 50 and 70 years old who received an inactivated influenza vaccine.

The chain links TRBV7-2 to TRBJ2-3; TRBD1 is a possible D gene (5 bases). V was trimmed by 1 base and J by 4 bases, leaving 12 bases between them. Germline lookup yields CDR1 SGHTA and CDR2 FQGNSA. The length of the CDR3 is 15 residues. CDR3 residues: CASSLGPGIADTQYF. The CDR3 coding sequence is TGTGCCAGCAGCTTAGGGCCAGGGATCGCAGATACGCAGTATTTT.

This clonotype has only a few counts. The genes are TRBV12-3 or TRBV12-4 and TRBJ1-2; D gene uncertain. The CDR3 loop spans 12 amino acids. The V gene lost 5 bases and the J gene lost 7 bases, with 11 bases spanning the gap. Here the CDR3 reads CASSTPGFGYTF. Here the CDR3 DNA reads TGTGCCAGCAGTACCCCCGGTTTTGGCTACACCTTC.

The genes are TRBV5-1 and TRBJ1-1; weak D call: TRBD1 (5 bases). The CDR3 contains 16 residues. V was pared by 5 bases and J by 0 bases, with 17 bases between. Germline V lookup: CDR1 SGHRS, CDR2 YFSETQ. The CDR3 DNA reads as TGCGCCAGCAGAAACGGAGGGGCGGGGGTGAACACTGAAGCTTTCTTT. Translating it yields CASRNGGAGVNTEAFF.

This clonotype was detected only a few times. In nucleotides, the CDR3 is TGCAGCGCGATCAGGACAGGGGCTACGAACACTGAAGCTTTCTTT. It codes for CSAIRTGATNTEAFF. This rearrangement joins TRBV29-1 to TRBJ1-1, with 9 bases aligning to TRBD1. The CDR3 totals 15 residues. V gave up 7 bases and J gave up 1 base; unmatched junction bases: 10. Per the germline V gene, CDR1 is SQVTM and CDR2 is ANQGSEA.

V gene TRBV7-3 combines with J gene TRBJ2-5, with 10 bases identical to TRBD1. After removal of 2 bases from V and 4 bases from J, the junction contained 4 bases not matched to a gene. CDR1 is SGHTA and CDR2 is FQGTGA in the germline V gene. The CDR3 is made up of 15 amino acids. The CDR3 bases are TGTGCCAGCAGCTTAGTGGGACAGGGGATAGAGACCCAGTACTTC. Its protein is CASSLVGQGIETQYF.

This clonotype was found many times. The chain has TRBV20-1 and TRBJ2-7; 11 nucleotides line up with TRBD2. Germline CDR1 and CDR2: DFQATT and SNEGSKA (reference sequence). J gave up 3 bases and V 4 bases, and 2 bases lay outside the gene matches. The CDR3 sequence is 13 residues long. CDR3 nucleotide sequence: TGCAGTGCTAAGGGACTAGCGGACTACGAGCAGTACTTC. Its translation: CSAKGLADYEQYF.

The V call is TRBV20-1, the J call TRBJ2-7; 8 bases line up with TRBD1. CDR1 is DFQATT and CDR2 is SNEGSKA in the germline V gene (reference sequence). The CDR3 sequence is 13 residues long. J was trimmed by 3 bases and V by 6 bases; bases with no gene match: 7. The CDR3 here is CSAQGQGVYEQYF. CDR3 nucleotide sequence: TGCAGTGCACAAGGACAGGGAGTCTACGAGCAGTACTTC.

At least ten counts were recorded for this clonotype. This chain uses TRBV7-9 with TRBJ2-1; D is perhaps TRBD1 (6 bases). Trimming pared 7 bases from V and 0 bases from J, leaving 7 bases between. CDR3 length: 13 amino acids. Germline V gene lookup returns CDR1 SEHNR and CDR2 FQNEAQ (reference sequence). The CDR3 DNA is TGTGCCAGCACCAGGGGCTCCTACAATGAGCAGTTCTTC. Encoded protein: CASTRGSYNEQFF.

The chain uses TRBV10-3 and TRBJ1-6; D may be TRBD1 (5 bases). The germline gives CDR1 ENHRY, CDR2 SYGVKD. V shed 6 bases and J shed 6 bases, with 9 bases lying between them. This CDR3 comprises 13 residues. CDR3 residues: CAIRGQINSPLHF. In DNA, the CDR3 is TGTGCCATCAGAGGACAAATTAATTCACCCCTCCACTTT.

The table lists this clonotype with many counts. This sequence joins TRBV12-3 or TRBV12-4 and TRBJ2-5; D is tentatively TRBD1 or TRBD2 (7 bases each). Between the trimmed V and J ends, which lost 2 bases and 0 bases, there was a span of 19 bases. The CDR3 is 18 residues long. CDR3 bases: TGTGCCAGCAGTTTAAGCGGGACAGCTAAATTGTACCAAGAGACCCAGTACTTC. Encoded protein: CASSLSGTAKLYQETQYF.

The V and J genes are TRBV11-1 and TRBJ2-3, with 7 nucleotides matching TRBD1. J was trimmed by 2 bases and V by 2 bases; bases with no gene match: 13. The CDR3 runs to 18 residues. CDR1 and CDR2 from the germline V gene are SGHAT and FQDESV (reference sequence). In DNA form, the CDR3 reads TGTGCCAGCAGCTTACTAGGGACAGTAGGTGCGGACACAGATACGCAGTATTTT. As protein: CASSLLGTVGADTDTQYF.

This clonotype was seen at least ten times. The chain couples TRBV20-1 to TRBJ2-2; 7 bases align to TRBD2. CDR1 and CDR2 (germline): DFQATT, SNEGSKA (reference sequence). This CDR3 comprises 14 residues. V dropped 6 bases and J dropped 0; count of bases not matched to a gene: 4. CDR3 coding DNA: TGCAGTGCCTGGGGGGGTTCGAACACCGGGGAGCTGTTTTTT. Its protein product is CSAWGGSNTGELFF.

This clonotype was detected a few times. The rearrangement uses TRBV9 and TRBJ2-7; 7 nucleotides align to TRBD1. The CDR3 runs 14 residues. Per the germline V gene, CDR1 is SGDLS and CDR2 is YYNGEE. V gave up 0 bases and J gave up 5 bases; unmatched junction bases: 5. The CDR3 DNA follows: TGTGCCAGCAGCGTAGGGGGGACAGTCCACGAGCAGTACTTC. Protein: CASSVGGTVHEQYF.

As DNA, the CDR3 is TGCAGTGCTAGTCGAACTGGCTACGAGCAGTACTTC. This sequence encodes CSASRTGYEQYF. The rearrangement uses TRBV20-1 and TRBJ2-7; D uncertain. V was trimmed by 3 bases and J by 3 bases, leaving 9 bases between them. This CDR3 spans 12 amino acids. Per germline, CDR1 DFQATT and CDR2 SNEGSKA (reference sequence).

The DNA of the CDR3 is TGCGGGATAACAGGCAGCTATGGCTACACCTTC. Amino acid sequence: CGITGSYGYTF. The chain couples TRBV20-1 to TRBJ1-2; a weak D match, TRBD1 (5 bases). The CDR3 consists of 11 residues. Germline V gene lookup returns CDR1 DFQATT and CDR2 SNEGSKA (reference sequence).

This chain uses TRBV30 with TRBJ2-7; D is undetermined. V was shortened by 0 bases and J by 1 base, with 16 bases between the two germline ends. Germline V CDR1 and CDR2: GTSNPN, SVGIG (reference sequence). The CDR3 is 16 amino acids. The CDR3 sequence: CAWSVKKVAASYEQYF. CDR3 sequence (DNA): TGTGCCTGGAGTGTAAAGAAGGTTGCGGCTTCCTACGAGCAGTACTTC.

This clonotype occurred a few times. This chain connects TRBV7-2 to TRBJ2-3; 9 nucleotides match TRBD2. The J segment lost 7 bases and the V segment lost 6 bases, leaving 17 bases of the junction unmatched. The CDR3 has 17 residues. The germline CDR1 and CDR2 sequences are SGHTA and FQGNSA. The CDR3 here is CASRAALGGGARYTQYF. Here the CDR3 DNA reads TGTGCCAGCAGGGCAGCTCTGGGCGGGGGGGCGAGGTATACGCAGTATTTT.

This sequence joins TRBV2 and TRBJ1-2; 7 bases map to TRBD1. The CDR3 covers 14 residues. Germline CDR1 and CDR2: SNHLY and FYNNEI. Trimming cost V 4 bases and J 4 bases; bases outside gene matches: 6. CDR3 sequence: CASSVRQGGYGYTF. CDR3 DNA: TGTGCCAGCAGTGTACGACAGGGAGGCTATGGCTACACCTTC.

This clonotype was counted only a few times. The rearrangement uses TRBV4-3 and TRBJ2-1; D unclear. Germline V gives CDR1 LGHNA, CDR2 YSLEER. V shed 0 bases and J shed 8 bases, with 8 bases lying between them. The CDR3 extends over 13 amino acids. This CDR3 is CASSQDENYEQFF. CDR3 coding DNA: TGCGCCAGCAGCCAAGATGAGAACTATGAGCAGTTCTTC.

The chain has TRBV6-5 and TRBJ2-5; D remains ambiguous. Per the germline V gene, CDR1 is MNHEY and CDR2 is SVGAGI. CDR3 length: 15 amino acids. V lost 2 bases and J lost 1, with 11 bases in between. In nucleotides, the CDR3 is TGTGCCAGCAGTTACCGTTCGGACCGCCAAGAGACCCAGTACTTC. Its protein product is CASSYRSDRQETQYF.

The genes are TRBV20-1 and TRBJ2-7; D not certain. The germline gives CDR1 DFQATT, CDR2 SNEGSKA (reference sequence). The V gene lost 1 base and the J gene lost 2 bases, with 9 bases spanning the gap. This CDR3 is built from 13 residues. The CDR3 spells CSARGQSTYEQYF. In DNA, the CDR3 is TGCAGTGCTAGAGGCCAGAGTACCTACGAGCAGTACTTC.

This clonotype was found a few times. The gene calls are TRBV27 and TRBJ1-1; D is unresolved. This CDR3 has 16 residues. Trimming cost V 0 bases and J 1 base, with 12 bases left between them. Germline values: CDR1 MNHEY, CDR2 SMNVEV (reference sequence). The CDR3 region is CASSLSRVYRNTEAFF. The CDR3 DNA sequence: TGTGCCAGCAGTTTATCGCGGGTCTACCGGAACACTGAAGCTTTCTTT.

Written as DNA, the CDR3 is TGCGCCAGCAGCCAAGATTTAGGGGCTACAGCTCCACCCCTCCACTTT. Its protein is CASSQDLGATAPPLHF. The V gene is TRBV4-3, the J gene TRBJ1-6; weak D call: TRBD1 (5 bases). V was shortened by 0 bases and J by 11 bases, with 17 bases between the two germline ends. The CDR3 covers 16 residues. Germline V CDR1 and CDR2: LGHNA, YSLEER.

This clonotype has just a few counts. The chain carries TRBV5-6 and TRBJ2-5, with TRBD2 identical over 7 bases. The CDR3 runs 13 residues. J was trimmed by 2 bases and V by 5 bases; bases with no gene match: 3. The V gene's germline CDR1 is SGHDT and CDR2 YYEEEE. The CDR3 DNA reads as TGTGCCAGCAGAAATAGCGGGCAAGAGACCCAGTACTTC. As protein: CASRNSGQETQYF.

The J gene is TRBJ2-3, the V gene TRBV25-1; 9 positions agree with TRBD1. Germline V lookup: CDR1 MGHDK, CDR2 SYGVNS. The CDR3 sequence is 15 residues long. The V segment lost 6 bases and the J segment 4 bases; nucleotides outside the gene matches: 8. CDR3 nucleotide sequence: TGTGCCAGCAGAGATGGACAGGGGTTTGCAGATACGCAGTATTTT. It is translated as CASRDGQGFADTQYF.

CDR3 protein: CASSSLTSGSTEQFF. The CDR3 bases are TGCGCCAGCAGCTCGCTGACTAGCGGGAGCACTGAGCAGTTCTTC. The V gene is TRBV5-1, the J gene TRBJ2-1; TRBD2 agrees at 12 bases. V was pared by 3 bases and J by 9 bases, with 7 bases of the junction left unmatched. This CDR3 has 15 residues. Germline V gene sequence: CDR1 SGHRS, CDR2 YFSETQ.

The rearrangement uses TRBV24-1 and TRBJ2-3; 8 bases fit TRBD1. The CDR3 is made up of 13 amino acids. Germline-derived CDR1 and CDR2 are KGHDR and SFDVKD. The trim removed 12 bases at V and 1 base at J, leaving 5 bases unmatched. CDR3 loop: CASMGQGTDTQYF. The CDR3 DNA follows: TGTGCCTCCATGGGACAGGGCACAGATACGCAGTATTTT.

In its sample, this clonotype was seen a few times. CDR3 coding DNA: TGCAGCGTTGTGGGTAGCCGTTCCTACGAGCAGTACTTC. It codes for CSVVGSRSYEQYF. The chain employs TRBV29-1 and TRBJ2-7, with no clear D. This CDR3 has 13 residues. Germline V gives CDR1 SQVTM, CDR2 ANQGSEA. V was clipped by 4 bases and J by 1 base, with 11 bases between them.

This clonotype has ten or more counts. This rearrangement joins TRBV6-1 to TRBJ1-2; D is unresolved. Trimming took off 5 bases at V and 1 base at J, with 14 bases between the two ends. The CDR3 has 15 residues. Germline V gene data show CDR1 as MNHNS and CDR2 as SASEGT. The CDR3 protein is CASSTIGRNNYGYTF. CDR3 sequence (DNA): TGTGCCAGCAGTACCATTGGACGGAATAACTATGGCTACACCTTC.

In this sample, this clonotype turned up a few times. This rearrangement joins TRBV11-2 to TRBJ2-5; D remains ambiguous. This CDR3 has 14 amino acids. V lost 5 bases and J lost 7, with 17 bases in between. Germline CDR1 is SGHAT and CDR2 is FQNNGV. This CDR3 reads CASSLDPKWRTQYF. CDR3 sequence (DNA): TGTGCCAGCAGCCTCGACCCTAAGTGGAGGACCCAGTACTTC.

This clonotype appeared a few times. The chain joins TRBV12-3 or TRBV12-4 to TRBJ2-7; D is undetermined. The CDR3 is made up of 14 amino acids. Trimming shortened V by 3 bases and J by 7 bases, and 16 bases separated the two germline ends. CDR3 in amino acids: CASSFGGETREQYF. In nucleotides, the CDR3 is TGTGCCAGCAGTTTCGGCGGCGAAACGCGAGAGCAGTACTTC.